This TCR beta chain was documented in a study of blood T cell repertoires in COVID-19. With 6 bases clipped from V and 2 bases from J, the junction kept 5 bases outside the gene matches. Looked up from germline, CDR1 is MNHEY and CDR2 is SVGAGI. The CDR3 length is 14 residues. By its share, this clone is medium-sized. Produced via immunoSEQ multiplex PCR; TCRdb's table is partial and in-frame only. The data hold 55,000 to 75,000 clones, with more than 70% observed a single time. The chain joins TRBV6-5 to TRBJ1-2, with 8 bases fitting TRBD1. The specimen was peripheral blood. The receptor comes from a man aged 55 to 70 with COVID-19, enrolled during active disease. Written as DNA, the CDR3 is TGTGCCAGCAGAAAGGGGACAGGCAACTATGGCTACACCTTC. Protein sequence: CASRKGTGNYGYTF.